Given below is one T cell receptor (beta chain) in context. What it recognizes is unknown. The record originates from a study of CD8+ T cells in alopecia areata. Once RNA had been extracted, it was reverse transcribed into cDNA to act as the sequencing template. Measured with immunoSEQ multiplex PCR; TCRdb has only the in-frame clones, and not every one. The sample records around 270,000 clones, about 62% being singletons. Deletions cut 4 bases from V and 0 bases from J, with 13 bases between. Germline V CDR1 and CDR2: GTSNPN, SVGIG (reference sequence). There are 15 residues in the CDR3. Points from the study as a whole: Scalp specimens additionally yield sequences from normal skin's resident alphabeta T cells. An increase in clonality over normal scalp was evident in lesional scalp, especially alopecia totalis/universalis. Association of baseline CD8+ expansion with response is uncertain owing to one nonresponder.

Treatment noted: oral pan-JAK inhibitor, 5-10 mg twice daily. Sequencing was performed on CD4+ T cells sorted from blood, taken at week 24, from a patient treated with tofacitinib. The clonotype comes from a human donor with alopecia areata. V and J are TRBV30 and TRBJ1-5; D ambiguous. The CDR3 bases are TGTGCCTGGACCGCTGGAGGGCGTAGCAATCAGCCCCAGCATTTT. It is translated as CAWTAGGRSNQPQHF.